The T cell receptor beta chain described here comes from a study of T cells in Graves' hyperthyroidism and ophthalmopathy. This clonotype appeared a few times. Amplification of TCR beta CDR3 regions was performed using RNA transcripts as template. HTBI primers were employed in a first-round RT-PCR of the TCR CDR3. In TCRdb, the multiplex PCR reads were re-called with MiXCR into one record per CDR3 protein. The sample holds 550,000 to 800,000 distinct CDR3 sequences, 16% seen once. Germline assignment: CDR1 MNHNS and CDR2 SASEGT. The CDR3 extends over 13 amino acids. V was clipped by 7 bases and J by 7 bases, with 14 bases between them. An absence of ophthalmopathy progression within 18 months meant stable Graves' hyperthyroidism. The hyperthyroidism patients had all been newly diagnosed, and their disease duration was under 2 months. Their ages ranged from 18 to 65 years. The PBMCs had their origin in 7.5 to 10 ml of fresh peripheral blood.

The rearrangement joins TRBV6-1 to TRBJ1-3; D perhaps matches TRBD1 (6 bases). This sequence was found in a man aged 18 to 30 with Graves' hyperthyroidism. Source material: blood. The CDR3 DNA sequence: TGTGCCAGCACAGGACAGCGCGGGAACACCATATATTTT. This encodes CASTGQRGNTIYF.